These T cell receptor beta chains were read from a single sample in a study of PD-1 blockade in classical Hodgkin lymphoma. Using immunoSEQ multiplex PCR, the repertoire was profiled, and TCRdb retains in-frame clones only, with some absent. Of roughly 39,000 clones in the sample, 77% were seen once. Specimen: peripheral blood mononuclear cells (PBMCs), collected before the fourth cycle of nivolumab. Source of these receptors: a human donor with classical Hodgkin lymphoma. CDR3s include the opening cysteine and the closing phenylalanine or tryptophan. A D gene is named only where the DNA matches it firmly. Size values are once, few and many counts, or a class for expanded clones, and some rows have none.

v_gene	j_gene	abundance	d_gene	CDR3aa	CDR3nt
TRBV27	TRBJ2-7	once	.	CASANSYEQYF	TGTGCCAGTGCTAACTCCTACGAGCAGTACTTC
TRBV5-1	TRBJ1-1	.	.	CASSLDLGVLMNTEAFF	TGCGCCAGCAGCTTGGATTTGGGGGTGCTAATGAACACTGAAGCTTTCTTT
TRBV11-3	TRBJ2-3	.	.	CASSLSPLDTQYF	TGTGCCAGCAGCTTAAGCCCACTGGATACGCAGTATTTT
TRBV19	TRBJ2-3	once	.	CASSIPGRADTQYF	TGTGCCAGTAGTATCCCAGGCAGGGCTGATACGCAGTATTTT
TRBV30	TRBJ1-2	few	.	CAWNSLGGSYGYTF	TGTGCCTGGAACTCTCTGGGGGGTAGCTATGGCTACACCTTC
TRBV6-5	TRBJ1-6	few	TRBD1	CASSDRVRPLHF	TGTGCCAGCAGTGACAGGGTTCGACCCCTCCACTTT
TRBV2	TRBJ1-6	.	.	CASTAVDNSPLHF	TGTGCCAGCACGGCAGTAGATAATTCACCCCTCCACTTT
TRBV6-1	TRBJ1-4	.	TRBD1	CASRVGQGPNEKLFF	TGTGCCAGCAGGGTTGGACAGGGACCTAATGAAAAACTGTTTTTT
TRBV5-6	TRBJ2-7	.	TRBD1	CASSLFDGTGVYEQYF	TGTGCCAGCAGCTTATTTGACGGGACAGGGGTATACGAGCAGTACTTC
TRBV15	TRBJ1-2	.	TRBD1	CATSQHRGDGYTF	TGTGCCACCAGCCAGCACAGGGGTGATGGCTACACCTTC
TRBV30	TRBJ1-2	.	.	CAWSVLTDGYTF	TGTGCCTGGAGTGTCTTGACAGATGGCTACACCTTC
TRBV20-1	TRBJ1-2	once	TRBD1	CSAMTGDGYTF	TGCAGTGCAATGACAGGGGATGGCTACACCTTC
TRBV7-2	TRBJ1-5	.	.	CASSLFGQGNQPQHF	TGTGCCAGCAGCTTATTTGGGCAGGGGAATCAGCCCCAGCATTTT
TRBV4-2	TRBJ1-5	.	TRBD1	CASSSATGTSNQPQHF	TGTGCCAGCAGCTCAGCGACAGGGACCAGCAATCAGCCCCAGCATTTT
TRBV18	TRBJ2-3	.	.	CASSPFAGGTDTQYF	TGTGCCAGCTCACCCTTCGCAGGGGGCACAGATACGCAGTATTTT
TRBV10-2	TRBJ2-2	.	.	CASSRWGPEGGELFF	TGCGCCAGCAGCCGGTGGGGGCCCGAGGGCGGGGAGCTGTTTTTT
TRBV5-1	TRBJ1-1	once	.	CASSFTPMNTEAFF	TGCGCCAGCAGCTTTACACCTATGAACACTGAAGCTTTCTTT
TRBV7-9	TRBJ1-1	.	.	CASSLAPDTTEAFF	TGTGCCAGCAGCTTAGCCCCGGACACCACTGAAGCTTTCTTT
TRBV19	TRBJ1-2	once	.	CASSILGDGYTF	TGTGCCAGTAGTATACTTGGAGATGGCTACACCTTC
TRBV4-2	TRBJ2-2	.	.	CASSQASTGELFF	TGTGCCAGCAGCCAAGCGAGCACCGGGGAGCTGTTTTTT
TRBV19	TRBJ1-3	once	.	CASSIQGLPYSGNTIYF	TGTGCCAGTAGTATACAGGGCCTGCCTTACTCTGGAAACACCATATATTTT
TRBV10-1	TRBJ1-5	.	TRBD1	CASSLTGDQPQHF	TGCGCCAGCAGTTTGACAGGGGACCAGCCCCAGCATTTT
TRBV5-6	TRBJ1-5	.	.	CASSPLGDVSNQPQHF	TGTGCCAGCAGCCCGCTTGGGGACGTTAGCAATCAGCCCCAGCATTTT
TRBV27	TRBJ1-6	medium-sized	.	CASSFSGTYNSPLHF	TGTGCCAGCAGTTTTAGCGGGACCTATAATTCACCCCTCCACTTT
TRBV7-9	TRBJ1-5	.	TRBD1	CASSSAGTENQPQHF	TGTGCCAGCAGCTCAGCCGGGACAGAGAATCAGCCCCAGCATTTT